What follows is one TCR beta chain and its context. It has no known antigen specificity. No qualities accompany the bases; no much larger clone lies one base away. The data are from a study of blood T cells in healthy people across ages (dated by TCRdb to the mid-2010s). A note on the overall study: Template switching captured roughly one uniquely barcoded TCR beta cDNA molecule per two T cells in model experiments. Age-related changes in TCR beta repertoire diversity were measured in the study by deep sequencing normalized with unique cDNA molecular identifiers. The donors were split into four age groups: young (average about 16 years), middle-aged (about 40), aged (over 55) and long-lived (over 75). To avoid experimental bias, donors of different ages were randomly spread across the sequencing lanes. The study analyzed two additional independent replicas of 1 million unique cDNA reads from the same blood draw for two donors, one aged 18 to 29 and one aged 80 or older. The research as a whole found: As age increased, observed TCR beta diversity per million T cells dropped in a roughly linear way, and a significant reduction was already evident by age roughly 40. Estimates of total diversity from one million sequenced T cells were regarded as lower bounds and underestimates. The long-lived group showed more naive CD4+ T cells, fewer expanded clones and increased TCR diversity than the aged group, suggesting age selection. Bulk unsorted PBMC profiling prevented conclusive comparison of naive and antigen-experienced compartments. Because the CMV infection status of the donors was unknown, age-related changes in expanded clonotypes may potentially have been confounded. The percentage of naive T cells measured by flow cytometry correlated strongly with observed TCR beta diversity.

Systemically healthy Caucasian individuals from Russia, around 39 in total and aged roughly 6 to 100 years, were included as donors. About 9.1 milliliters of peripheral blood were collected from each donor into EDTA-treated Vacutainer tubes. Ficoll-Paque density-gradient centrifugation was used to isolate PBMCs, with at least 7 million obtained per sample. Trizol reagent was used to extract total RNA from PBMCs, with at least 6 micrograms per sample. For every donor, an aliquot of PBMCs went through flow cytometry to measure the percentages of naive CD45RAhigh/CD27high T cells. The receptor library was made with 5' RACE. The reads were generated on an Illumina HiSeq 2500. A second about 7 to 12 cycle PCR used a sample-barcoded 5' primer and a J-beta primer mix. Each TCR beta cDNA molecule received a unique molecular identifier from a template-switch 5' adaptor carrying 12 random nucleotides. Each sample yielded at least 2.5 million CDR3-containing paired-end reads. First-strand cDNA synthesis was performed from all RNA using the Mint cDNA synthesis kit, with priming by a TRBC-specific oligonucleotide. After uracil-DNA glycosylase treatment, a first 18-cycle PCR used universal primers M1SS and BC2_uni_R on all cDNA. The source study handled its data this way. For normalization, 1 million high-quality reads were randomly selected from each sample, with every read carrying a distinct molecular identifier. Reads with shared molecular identifiers were discarded instead of being binned into consensus sequences. CDR3 identification, clonotype clustering and error correction used MiTCR with a Q25 quality threshold and the strictest error-elimination algorithm. A nonparametric unseen species model using Euler transformation provided a lower-bound estimate of total TCR beta diversity. TCRdb passed the public sequencing reads through fastp at Q25 and MiXCR, retaining productive beta sequences. Each CDR3 protein gets just one entry, which takes the most common genes and DNA from the rows behind it. These V and J calls are TCRdb output, not the study's own analysis. Recorded for this sample are about 1.1 million distinct CDR3 sequences; around two fifths of them occurred a single time. About 12% of the sample is held by the ten biggest clonotypes.

The receptor was derived from a man aged 18-30 years in good health. Sequencing was done on a sample of blood.

The CDR3 reads as follows: CASSLYVIRTNYTDTQYF. Here is the DNA: TGTGCCAGCAGCTTATATGTTATCCGGACAAACTACACAGATACGCAGTATTTT. The chain was built from TRBV7-3 and TRBJ2-3; perhaps TRBD1 is the D gene, with 5 bases matching. CDR1 and CDR2, looked up from the germline V gene, are SGHTA and FQGTGA. The junction shows trimming of 2 bases on V and 2 bases on J, plus 20 bases between the germline ends. Counted from cysteine to phenylalanine, this CDR3 has 18 amino acids. The only DNA kept is the CDR3, 54 bases in frame from the first base.